The clone carrying this TCR beta chain was counted ten times or more. What it binds is not known. The data originate from a study of T cells after yellow fever vaccination. Overall study findings and caveats: CD4 and CD8 compartments shared a small share of clonotypes. Reappearing after the booster were most of the clones from primary vaccination (roughly 95% CD4, roughly 86% CD8). Contamination by abundant bulk-population clonotypes could be present in FACS-sorted repertoires.

Trimming shortened V by 5 bases and J by 1 base, and 8 bases separated the two germline ends. In germline, CDR1 is DFQATT, CDR2 SNEGSKA (reference sequence). This CDR3 has 12 amino acids. TCRdb analysed the 5' RACE reads with MiXCR anew, one entry per CDR3 protein. The sample lists about 240,000 distinct CDR3 sequences; 6.9% were seen once. This clonotype was sampled from a man under 40 who received the YFV17D yellow fever vaccine. This material consisted of CD4+ T cells sorted from PBMCs, taken 15 days after the yellow fever booster vaccination. The chain is built from TRBV20-1 and TRBJ2-5, with D tentatively TRBD2 (5 bases). The CDR3 DNA is TGCAGTGCTGCCGAGGGCCAAGAGACCCAGTACTTC. Encoded protein: CSAAEGQETQYF.